The table lists the clone carrying this T cell receptor beta chain with a count of one. Some clones are missing from TCRdb's copy, which holds only in-frame ones; the method was immunoSEQ multiplex PCR. The sample lists around 260,000 clones; around 90% were seen once. The sample belongs to a study of blood T cell repertoires in COVID-19. This CDR3 contains 16 residues. Germline V gene lookup returns CDR1 SGHVS and CDR2 FNYEAQ. The trim removed 1 base at V and 0 bases at J, leaving 6 bases unmatched. The sample taken for sequencing was peripheral blood. V usage is TRBV7-6 and J usage is TRBJ2-7; 7 positions agree with TRBD2. This clonotype was obtained from a human donor in a cohort sampled during active COVID-19. CDR3 DNA sequence: TGTGCCAGCAGCTTAGGCCCCTCGGGGGGCTCCTACGAGCAGTACTTC. It encodes CASSLGPSGGSYEQYF. The full variable domain, with the rest looked up from reference TRBV7-6 and TRBJ2-7, is GAGVSQSPRYKVTKRGQDVALRCDPISGHVSLYWYRQALGQGPEFLTYFNYEAQQDKSGLPNDRFSAERPEGSISTLTIQRTEQRDSAMYRCASSLGPSGGSYEQYFGPGTRLTVT.